This T cell receptor (beta chain) was sequenced in a study of T cell responses to AZD1222 COVID-19 vaccine. Looked up from germline, CDR1 is SQVTM and CDR2 is ANQGSEA. Trimming took 1 base from V and 2 from J; bases not matched to a gene: 8. There are 16 residues in the CDR3. The study, taken as a whole, reports: Clonal diversity may have been underestimated in mostly white British donors. Of spike-specific TCRs, nearly half reportedly target regions left unmutated in variants. Repertoires were sampled only after the peak T cell response.

Data came from immunoSEQ multiplex PCR; TCRdb stores just in-frame clones and leaves some out. Among about 110,000 clones listed, around 90% were seen once. On this clone: The antigen remains unidentified.

The material was peripheral blood, obtained on day 0 of MenACWY control vaccination. The receptor comes from an adult in good health. The chain joins TRBV29-1 to TRBJ2-3; 8 positions match TRBD1. The CDR3 coding sequence is TGCAGCGTTGAAGGGGCAGACAGGGGAAACACAGATACGCAGTATTTT. The encoded protein is CSVEGADRGNTDTQYF.